Each of the 16 T cell receptor beta chains below was sequenced from the same sample in a study of Ad26.COV2.S vaccination and SARS-CoV-2 variants. Documented treatment: about 20 received Ad26.COV2.S at low or high dose, single or two shots; about 5 received placebo; per-sample allocation not given. It was on day 63 after the first vaccine or placebo injection that samples were taken. The repertoire was sequenced with immunoSEQ multiplex PCR; TCRdb's copy has only in-frame clones and lacks some. Of around 300,000 clones listed, approximately 87% are singletons. The sequences come from peripheral blood, collected in a trial of Ad26.COV2.S vaccine versus placebo. Source of these receptors: a person aged 18-65 years who received the Ad26.COV2.S COVID-19 vaccine or a placebo.

This clone has only a few counts. The chain carries TRBV4-3 and TRBJ1-6; no clear D gene. Germline CDR1 and CDR2: LGHNA and YSLEER. The CDR3 length is 14 residues. The V end lost 3 bases, the J end lost 10 bases, and 13 bases lay between the germline ends. The CDR3 sequence: CASSQGSGMSPLHF. The CDR3 DNA reads TGCGCCAGCAGCCAGGGGAGCGGGATGTCACCCCTCCACTTT.

The rearrangement joins TRBV12-3 or TRBV12-4 to TRBJ1-5; weak D call: TRBD1 (5 bases). V gave up 8 bases and J gave up 1 base, with 9 bases separating them. The CDR3 length is 13 residues. DNA for the CDR3: TGTGCCAGCCAAGGGGAGAGCAATCAGCCCCAGCATTTT. The encoded protein is CASQGESNQPQHF.

The genes are TRBV5-6 and TRBJ2-1; TRBD2 matches 12 bases. V lost 3 bases to trimming and J lost 7 bases; unmatched junction nucleotides: 5. The germline gives CDR1 SGHDT, CDR2 YYEEEE. The CDR3 loop spans 15 amino acids. This CDR3 reads CASSSGLAGVNEQFF. The CDR3 nucleotides are TGTGCCAGCAGCTCGGGACTAGCGGGTGTGAATGAGCAGTTCTTC.

This clone was observed a single time. The chain employs TRBV29-1 and TRBJ1-1, with D perhaps matching TRBD1 (6 bases). Germline V gene lookup returns CDR1 SQVTM and CDR2 ANQGSEA. Between the trimmed V and J ends, which lost 5 bases and 0 bases, there was a span of 10 bases. The CDR3 contains 13 residues. CDR3 sequence reads: CSVKDSLNTEAFF. CDR3 sequence (DNA): TGCAGCGTTAAGGACAGTCTGAACACTGAAGCTTTCTTT. The whole variable domain, filled in from reference TRBV29-1 and TRBJ1-1, reads SAVISQKPSRDICQRGTSLTIQCQVDSQVTMMFWYRQQPGQSLTLIATANQGSEATYESGFVIDKFPISRPNLTFSTLTVSNMSPEDSSIYLCSVKDSLNTEAFFGQGTRLTVV.

This chain links TRBV3-1 (or the pseudogene TRBV3-2) with TRBJ2-3, with 9 positions matching TRBD1. CDR3 size: 18 residues. Trimming at V came to 4 bases and at J to 4 bases, leaving 15 bases not matched to a gene. From germline, CDR1 is LGHDT and CDR2 YNNKEL (reference sequence). The CDR3 DNA sequence: TGTGCCAGCAGCCCTCCGGGACAGGGAATGGTTGTTCCAGATACGCAGTATTTT. It codes for CASSPPGQGMVVPDTQYF.

This clone was seen only once. CDR3 nucleotide sequence: TGTGCCAGCAGTTTATCGCCGGGACAGTATCGGGCTTTCTTT. Translation: CASSLSPGQYRAFF. The chain links TRBV27 to TRBJ1-1; 7 positions match TRBD1. The junction had 9 bases not matched to a gene; V was cut back by 0 bases and J by 11 bases. The germline V gene has CDR1 MNHEY and CDR2 SMNVEV (reference sequence). This CDR3 region has 14 residues.

V is TRBV3-1 (or the pseudogene TRBV3-2) and J is TRBJ2-5; 7 nucleotides agree with TRBD1. CDR1 and CDR2 (germline): LGHDT, YNNKEL (reference sequence). There are 16 residues in the CDR3. The V gene end was trimmed by 4 bases and the J gene end by 1 base; junction bases not matched to a gene: 9. The CDR3 DNA reads as TGTGCCAGCAGCCGCTTAACAGGGGCGAGCCAAGAGACCCAGTACTTC. The encoded protein is CASSRLTGASQETQYF.

The chain uses TRBV29-1 and TRBJ1-1, with unresolved D. Per germline, CDR1 SQVTM and CDR2 ANQGSEA. The V gene lost 7 bases and the J gene lost 6 bases, with 9 bases spanning the gap. This CDR3 is 10 amino acids long. The CDR3 DNA reads TGCAGCGCCCTAAGCCCTGAAGCTTTCTTT. It translates to CSALSPEAFF.

This rearrangement joins TRBV11-3 to TRBJ2-5; 14 positions match TRBD2. This CDR3 is built from 17 residues. The J segment lost 4 bases and the V segment lost 3 bases, leaving 7 bases of the junction unmatched. In germline, CDR1 is SGHNT, CDR2 YENEEA. The CDR3 region has the DNA TGTGCCAGCAGCTTGGATTTCGGACTAGCGGGGGGAGAGACCCAGTACTTC. Its protein is CASSLDFGLAGGETQYF.

V usage is TRBV19 and J usage is TRBJ1-4; a weak D match, TRBD1 (5 bases). In germline, CDR1 is LNHDA, CDR2 SQIVND (reference sequence). V lost 5 bases and J lost 0, with 13 bases in between. This CDR3 has 16 residues. The CDR3 DNA sequence: TGTGCCAGTAGTCTCAGGCCGGGGGCAACTAATGAAAAACTGTTTTTT. Translated: CASSLRPGATNEKLFF.

This chain connects TRBV29-1 to TRBJ2-1; unclear D gene. V lost 7 bases, J lost 15 bases, and 19 bases lay in between. Germline V gene sequence: CDR1 SQVTM, CDR2 ANQGSEA. The CDR3 loop spans 11 amino acids. The CDR3 loop is CSALAAGSRFF. The CDR3 nucleotides are TGCAGCGCCCTCGCGGCAGGAAGTCGGTTCTTC.

This clone was seen only a few times. J is TRBJ1-1 and V is TRBV11-3; TRBD1 is a possible D gene (5 bases). The CDR3 spans 14 residues. V was shortened by 3 bases and J by 1 base, with 9 bases between the two germline ends. The germline V gene has CDR1 SGHNT and CDR2 YENEEA. Here the CDR3 DNA reads TGTGCCAGCAGCTTCCCGACAGCGAACACTGAAGCTTTCTTT. Its translation is CASSFPTANTEAFF. Combining the CDR3 with reference TRBV11-3 and TRBJ1-1 gives the whole variable domain EAGVVQSPRYKIIEKKQPVAFWCNPISGHNTLYWYLQNLGQGPELLIRYENEEAVDDSQLPKDRFSAERLKGVDSTLKIQPAELGDSAVYLCASSFPTANTEAFFGQGTRLTVV.

This chain uses TRBV7-9 with TRBJ1-1; TRBD1 might be the D (5 bases). Trimming shortened V by 1 base and J by 1 base, and 10 bases separated the two germline ends. Germline loops: CDR1 SEHNR, CDR2 FQNEAQ (reference sequence). This CDR3 has 15 residues. CDR3 sequence (DNA): TGTGCCAGCAGCTTAGGGGGCAGGGAGAACACTGAAGCTTTCTTT. As protein: CASSLGGRENTEAFF.

This clone was recorded only once. The V gene is TRBV28, the J gene TRBJ1-2, with D perhaps TRBD1 (6 bases). The CDR3 extends over 13 amino acids. Germline CDR1 reads MDHEN; CDR2 reads SYDVKM. The germline V and J ends were trimmed by 6 bases and 5 bases, with 13 bases remaining between them. CDR3 bases: TGTGCCAGCAGCCTCAATACAGGGTATGGCTACACCTTC. It is translated as CASSLNTGYGYTF.

This sequence joins TRBV3-1 (or the pseudogene TRBV3-2) and TRBJ1-1, with a possible D match to TRBD1 (5 bases). The germline V gene encodes CDR1 LGHDT and CDR2 YNNKEL (reference sequence). V was trimmed by 6 bases and J by 2 bases, leaving 10 bases between them. This CDR3 comprises 13 residues. Here the CDR3 DNA reads TGTGCCAGCAGGGGAGGGGTAAACACTGAAGCTTTCTTT. Its translation: CASRGGVNTEAFF.

This rearrangement joins TRBV5-8 to TRBJ2-1; a weak D match, TRBD1 (6 bases). Germline values: CDR1 SGHTS, CDR2 YDEGEE. V dropped 5 bases and J dropped 0 bases, with 12 bases sitting between them. The CDR3 spans 15 residues. The DNA for the CDR3 is TGTGCCAGCAGAAGCAGACAGGACTCCTACAATGAGCAGTTCTTC. Protein sequence: CASRSRQDSYNEQFF. The variable domain in full, with the rest retrieved from reference TRBV5-8 and TRBJ2-1, is EAGVTQSPTHLIKTRGQQATLRCSPISGHTSVYWYQQALGLGLQFLLWYDEGEERNRGNFPPRFSGRQFPNYSSELNVNALELEDSALYLCASRSRQDSYNEQFFGPGTRLTVL.